These 31 T cell receptor beta chains came from one sample sequenced in a study of radiotherapy plus CTLA-4 blockade in lung cancer. The protocol was immunoSEQ multiplex PCR, while the TCRdb copy is restricted to in-frame clones and leaves out a portion. The data contain 48,000 or so clones, 84% of them seen just once; the ten biggest clones take up 4% to 5.5%. The input for sequencing was peripheral blood, taken from a patient treated with radiotherapy plus ipilimumab. The receptors stem from a human donor with non-small cell lung cancer whose response to radiotherapy plus ipilimumab could not be evaluated.

The chain has TRBV6-1 and TRBJ2-3, with TRBD2 matching 8 bases. This CDR3 has 16 amino acids. Losses at the gene ends were 3 bases for V and 0 bases for J; bases not matched to a gene: 5. Germline loops: CDR1 MNHNS, CDR2 SASEGT. CDR3 protein: CASSEVAGLSTDTQYF. The CDR3 nucleotides are TGTGCCAGCAGTGAGGTAGCGGGACTCAGCACAGATACGCAGTATTTT.

V usage is TRBV29-1 and J usage is TRBJ2-7, with D perhaps TRBD2 (5 bases). Germline values: CDR1 SQVTM, CDR2 ANQGSEA. This CDR3 comprises 11 residues. V lost 2 bases and J lost 3, with 5 bases in between. The CDR3 DNA reads as TGCAGCGTTGAACGGGGCTACGAGCAGTACTTC. It translates to CSVERGYEQYF.

A single count supports this clone. The chain combines TRBV15 with TRBJ2-1; no clear D gene. Germline CDR1 LNHNV, CDR2 YYDKDF (reference sequence). The CDR3 runs 13 residues. Trimming pared 1 base from V and 6 bases from J, leaving 7 bases between. This CDR3 reads CATSRVGGNEQFF. The CDR3 DNA follows: TGTGCCACCAGCAGAGTCGGTGGCAATGAGCAGTTCTTC.

The rearrangement links TRBV4-3 to TRBJ2-3, with 12 bases fitting TRBD2. V lost 3 bases to trimming and J lost 2 bases; unmatched junction nucleotides: 6. The length of the CDR3 is 17 residues. Germline V CDR1 and CDR2: LGHNA, YSLEER. Here the CDR3 DNA reads TGCGCCAGCAGCCAGGTCGGGACTAGCGGGTTCACAGATACGCAGTATTTT. Protein: CASSQVGTSGFTDTQYF.

This chain joins TRBV29-1 and TRBJ2-7, with 7 bases matching TRBD1. This CDR3 region has 11 residues. CDR1 SQVTM and CDR2 ANQGSEA come from the germline V gene. V lost 6 bases, J lost 6 bases, and 5 bases stayed unmatched. In DNA, the CDR3 is TGCAGCGTAAGACAGGGACCCGAGCAGTACTTC. This encodes CSVRQGPEQYF.

This sequence joins TRBV5-5 and TRBJ2-1; TRBD1 agrees at 12 bases. CDR3 length: 18 residues. The germline V gene encodes CDR1 SGHKS and CDR2 YYEKEE (reference sequence). V dropped 5 bases and J dropped 5; count of bases not matched to a gene: 14. This CDR3 reads CASRAGTGGAVVNNEQFF. In DNA form, the CDR3 reads TGTGCCAGCAGGGCCGGGACAGGGGGCGCGGTTGTCAACAATGAGCAGTTCTTC.

This rearrangement joins TRBV27 to TRBJ2-4, with TRBD1 identical over 8 bases. V dropped 2 bases and J dropped 7; count of bases not matched to a gene: 1. The CDR3 has 13 residues. Germline assignment: CDR1 MNHEY and CDR2 SMNVEV (reference sequence). The CDR3 sequence is CASSLTGGNIQYF. The DNA of the CDR3 is TGTGCCAGCAGTTTAACAGGGGGGAACATTCAGTACTTC.

The chain recombines TRBV7-6 with TRBJ2-3, with TRBD1 as a possible D gene (6 bases). CDR3 length: 15 amino acids. Germline CDR1 and CDR2: SGHVS and FNYEAQ. V was cut by 6 bases and J by 2 bases, with 15 bases left in between. The CDR3 nucleotides read TGTGCCAGCAGTAACGAGGGGGTAGACACAGATACGCAGTATTTT. Encoded protein: CASSNEGVDTDTQYF.

This rearrangement joins TRBV27 to TRBJ2-7; 16 bases align to TRBD2. CDR3 length: 18 amino acids. V lost 2 bases to trimming and J lost 1 base; unmatched junction nucleotides: 5. Looked up from germline, CDR1 is MNHEY and CDR2 is SMNVEV (reference sequence). Here the CDR3 DNA reads TGTGCCAGCAGTTTAATTGGGACTAGCGGGGGGGCTTCCTACGAGCAGTACTTC. This translates into CASSLIGTSGGASYEQYF.

The chain recombines TRBV6-1 with TRBJ1-2; 9 positions match TRBD1. The CDR3 loop spans 16 amino acids. The V gene's germline CDR1 is MNHNS and CDR2 SASEGT. The J segment lost 7 bases and the V segment lost 3 bases, leaving 12 bases of the junction unmatched. The CDR3 reads CASSEIQGARESGYTF. The DNA of the CDR3 is TGTGCCAGCAGTGAGATACAGGGGGCGAGGGAATCTGGCTACACCTTC.

The J gene is TRBJ2-7, the V gene TRBV5-1, with D possibly TRBD1 on 5 matching bases. V dropped 4 bases and J dropped 0 bases, with 11 bases sitting between them. The CDR3 is made up of 14 amino acids. Germline V gene sequence: CDR1 SGHRS, CDR2 YFSETQ. As DNA, the CDR3 is TGCGCCAGCAGCCCCGTGACAGACTCCTACGAGCAGTACTTC. Translating gives CASSPVTDSYEQYF.

V usage is TRBV27 and J usage is TRBJ2-2; 11 bases agree with TRBD2. J gave up 5 bases and V 3 bases, and 8 bases lay outside the gene matches. CDR3 size: 17 residues. Germline CDR1 and CDR2: MNHEY and SMNVEV (reference sequence). CDR3 sequence reads: CASSFYSLAGGTGELFF. The CDR3 DNA is TGTGCCAGCAGTTTTTATTCCCTAGCGGGAGGTACCGGGGAGCTGTTTTTT.

The chain employs TRBV30 and TRBJ2-1, with D perhaps TRBD2 (6 bases). The CDR3 extends over 14 amino acids. V was cut by 3 bases and J by 3 bases, with 12 bases left in between. Germline assignment: CDR1 GTSNPN and CDR2 SVGIG (reference sequence). Here the CDR3 reads CAWRAGSNYNEQFF. Written as DNA, the CDR3 is TGTGCCTGGAGGGCGGGATCAAACTACAATGAGCAGTTCTTC.

CDR3 coding DNA: TGCAGCGTTGGACAGGGCCCAGTGTATGGTGGCTACACCTTC. Residues: CSVGQGPVYGGYTF. The chain combines TRBV29-1 with TRBJ1-2, with 7 bases that match TRBD1. Germline values: CDR1 SQVTM, CDR2 ANQGSEA. The length of the CDR3 is 14 residues. Losses at the gene ends were 4 bases for V and 7 bases for J; bases not matched to a gene: 12.

As concerns this clone: This may stem from a read error, because a much larger clone lies one nucleotide away. V gene TRBV27 combines with J gene TRBJ1-2, with TRBD1 matching 9 bases. Germline V lookup: CDR1 MNHEY, CDR2 SMNVEV (reference sequence). This CDR3 has 13 amino acids. Trimming at V came to 5 bases and at J to 2 bases, leaving 0 bases not matched to a gene. CDR3 nucleotides: TGTGCCAGCAGTGGGACAGGGAACTATGGCTACACCTTC. It yields the protein CASSGTGNYGYTF.

The rearrangement joins TRBV4-3 to TRBJ2-1; unclear D gene. V was shortened by 2 bases and J by 5 bases, with 16 bases between the two germline ends. Germline loops: CDR1 LGHNA, CDR2 YSLEER. This CDR3 contains 16 residues. The CDR3 loop reads CASSQLLTPNNNEQFF. CDR3 DNA: TGCGCCAGCAGCCAATTACTCACCCCTAATAACAATGAGCAGTTCTTC.

The rearrangement joins TRBV5-1 to TRBJ2-5; D gene ambiguous. Germline CDR1 reads SGHRS; CDR2 reads YFSETQ. V lost 4 bases, J lost 5 bases, and 15 bases lay in between. The CDR3 is 14 amino acids. Here the CDR3 DNA reads TGCGCCAGCAGCCCCCTGATTGGCCTGGAGACCCAGTACTTC. This codes for CASSPLIGLETQYF. The variable domain in full, with the rest retrieved from reference TRBV5-1 and TRBJ2-5, is KAGVTQTPRYLIKTRGQQVTLSCSPISGHRSVSWYQQTPGQGLQFLFEYFSETQRNKGNFPGRFSGRQFSNSRSEMNVSTLELGDSALYLCASSPLIGLETQYFGPGTRLLVL.

The V gene is TRBV14, the J gene TRBJ2-5; 7 nucleotides align to TRBD1. The assigned J gene may be wrong: the sequence end matches TRBJ2-7 better. The CDR3 loop spans 16 amino acids. Germline CDR1 and CDR2: SGHDN and FVKESK. DNA for the CDR3: TGTGCCAGCAGCCAAAGTGCTTGGACAGGAGCCTACGAGCAGTACTTC. It specifies CASSQSAWTGAYEQYF.

This chain links TRBV7-3 with TRBJ2-1; TRBD1 might be the D (5 bases). Trimming took off 2 bases at V and 6 bases at J, with 8 bases between the two ends. Germline loops: CDR1 SGHTA, CDR2 FQGTGA. CDR3 length: 13 residues. CDR3 in amino acids: CASSLQGGNEQFF. CDR3 coding DNA: TGTGCCAGCAGCTTACAGGGTGGCAATGAGCAGTTCTTC.

There are a few counts of this clone. The V and J genes are TRBV7-8 and TRBJ2-7; 7 nucleotides align to TRBD1. Trimming cost V 5 bases and J 2 bases; bases outside gene matches: 9. Germline lookup yields CDR1 SGHVS and CDR2 FQNEAQ. The CDR3 loop spans 15 amino acids. CDR3 nucleotide sequence: TGTGCCAGCAGCCCTCTGGGCAGGGGGACCTACGAGCAGTACTTC. It encodes CASSPLGRGTYEQYF.

The rearrangement links TRBV6-5 to TRBJ1-5; 10 bases align to TRBD1. Trimming removed 8 bases from V and 3 bases from J; junction bases left unmatched: 1. CDR1 and CDR2 from the germline V gene are MNHEY and SVGAGI. This CDR3 has 13 residues. CDR3 bases: TGTGCCAGCGGGACAGGGGCCAATCAGCCCCAGCATTTT. Amino acid sequence: CASGTGANQPQHF.

V gene TRBV5-1 combines with J gene TRBJ2-2; TRBD1 matches at 9 bases. In germline, CDR1 is SGHRS, CDR2 YFSETQ. J gave up 1 base and V 4 bases, and 14 bases lay outside the gene matches. This CDR3 has 19 amino acids. CDR3 nucleotide sequence: TGCGCCAGCAGCCCCGGTTTTCTCTGGACAGGGGTGAACACCGGGGAGCTGTTTTTT. It specifies CASSPGFLWTGVNTGELFF.

The chain joins TRBV28 to TRBJ1-5, with D unclear. Germline-derived CDR1 and CDR2 are MDHEN and SYDVKM. V lost 9 bases and J 7 bases, leaving 16 bases between the germline ends. The CDR3 sequence is 13 residues long. CDR3: CASTRERRQPQHF. The CDR3 coding sequence is TGTGCCAGTACCCGGGAGAGGAGGCAGCCCCAGCATTTT.

The gene calls are TRBV28 and TRBJ1-4; no clear D gene. V was pared by 8 bases and J by 7 bases, with 20 bases between. The germline CDR1 and CDR2 sequences are MDHEN and SYDVKM. CDR3 length: 15 residues. CDR3: CASAAGKLGGEKLFF. The CDR3 nucleotides are TGTGCCAGCGCGGCGGGGAAACTTGGCGGTGAAAAACTGTTTTTT.

This clone occurred once. V is TRBV7-2 and J is TRBJ2-3, with D perhaps matching TRBD1 (5 bases). V gave up 3 bases and J gave up 3 bases, with 13 bases separating them. Germline V gives CDR1 SGHTA, CDR2 FQGNSA. CDR3 size: 15 residues. CDR3 in amino acids: CASSFSAGKTDTQYF. The CDR3 DNA reads TGTGCCAGCAGCTTCTCGGCAGGGAAGACAGATACGCAGTATTTT.

This chain joins TRBV10-3 and TRBJ2-7; tentatively, D is TRBD2 (5 bases). CDR3 size: 15 residues. The V gene's germline CDR1 is ENHRY and CDR2 SYGVKD. Trimming shortened V by 2 bases and J by 2 bases, and 13 bases separated the two germline ends. The CDR3 sequence: CAISERNSVAYEQYF. In DNA form, the CDR3 reads TGTGCCATCAGTGAGCGGAATAGCGTTGCCTACGAGCAGTACTTC.

In the case of this clone: An end of the junction differs from the germline gene, which may be a read error. The chain combines TRBV4-3 with TRBJ2-7; 7 bases line up with TRBD1. The CDR3 runs 15 residues. Per the germline V gene, CDR1 is LGHNA and CDR2 is YSLEER. CDR3 region: CASSQTPTGIYGQYF. CDR3 in DNA: TGCGCCAGCAGCCAGACGCCGACAGGGATCTACGGGCAGTACTTC.

This clone has more than one count but fewer than ten. The genes are TRBV11-2 and TRBJ2-2; D ambiguous. Trimming shortened V by 1 base and J by 11 bases, and 8 bases separated the two germline ends. The CDR3 is 12 amino acids. Germline V gene sequence: CDR1 SGHAT, CDR2 FQNNGV. This chain's CDR3 is CASSLGGIELFF. The CDR3 DNA is TGTGCCAGCAGCTTAGGAGGAATAGAGCTGTTTTTT. Filled out from reference TRBV11-2 and TRBJ2-2, the complete variable domain reads EAGVAQSPRYKIIEKRQSVAFWCNPISGHATLYWYQQILGQGPKLLIQFQNNGVVDDSQLPKDRFSAERLKGVDSTLKIQPAKLEDSAVYLCASSLGGIELFFGEGSRLTVL.

The chain joins TRBV28 to TRBJ1-5; tentatively, D is TRBD1 (5 bases). The CDR3 extends over 15 amino acids. Germline CDR1 MDHEN, CDR2 SYDVKM. V shed 6 bases and J shed 3 bases, with 15 bases lying between them. The CDR3 DNA follows: TGTGCCAGCAGAAGATCCCCGACAGTCAATCAGCCCCAGCATTTT. It specifies CASRRSPTVNQPQHF.

The chain is built from TRBV4-3 and TRBJ2-7, with TRBD2 matching over 10 bases. The germline V gene has CDR1 LGHNA and CDR2 YSLEER. There are 18 residues in the CDR3. V gave up 0 bases and J gave up 4 bases; unmatched junction bases: 12. CDR3 bases: TGCGCCAGCAGCCAAGATTCGGGGATGGCTAGCGGGAGATACGAGCAGTACTTC. This encodes CASSQDSGMASGRYEQYF.

This chain links TRBV29-1 with TRBJ2-2, with D possibly matching TRBD1 (6 bases). This CDR3 has 16 residues. V shed 2 bases and J shed 4 bases, with 17 bases lying between them. Germline V lookup: CDR1 SQVTM, CDR2 ANQGSEA. As DNA, the CDR3 is TGCAGCGTTGAAAGTGGGGGCCCCCAGGGCACCGGGGAGCTGTTTTTT. Protein sequence: CSVESGGPQGTGELFF.